A selection of T cell receptor beta chains follows, all from one sample in a study of cytotoxic CD8 clonotypes in ibrutinib-treated CLL. TCRdb keeps only in-frame clones here, not all; method: immunoSEQ multiplex PCR. The table shows around 140,000 clones, with approximately 85% occurring only once. Sample: PBMCs, taken after 24 months of ibrutinib treatment. The receptors come from a human donor with chronic lymphocytic leukemia. Both conserved end residues are part of each CDR3. D genes are given only for firm matches. The size field is filled for only some rows; it gives once, few, many or a size class.

V gene	D gene	J gene	clone size	CDR3 DNA	CDR3 protein
TRBV7-3	TRBD2	TRBJ2-7	NA	TGTGCCAGCAGCTTAAACGGCGGGAGCTCCTACGAGCAGTACTTC	CASSLNGGSSYEQYF
TRBV7-8	TRBD2	TRBJ2-7	NA	TGTGCCAGCAGCTCCTCTAGCGGGAGGGTCCTAGGGCAGTACTTC	CASSSSSGRVLGQYF
TRBV28	NA	TRBJ2-2	NA	TGTGCCAGCAGTTTATCCGGACTTCTAAGGACCGGGGAGCTGTTTTTT	CASSLSGLLRTGELFF
TRBV25-1	NA	TRBJ1-5	NA	TGTGCCAGCAGTGCGGGGGTCTATCAGCCCCAGCATTTT	CASSAGVYQPQHF
TRBV7-2	NA	TRBJ1-4	NA	TGTGCCAGCAGCTTAACAGACAGGAGGGAAAAACTGTTTTTT	CASSLTDRREKLFF
TRBV30	NA	TRBJ2-5	NA	TGTGCCTGGAGCTCAGGGGTTCGGGAGACCCAGTACTTC	CAWSSGVRETQYF
TRBV9	NA	TRBJ2-5	NA	TGTGCCAGCAGCGTAGGGATAGATGGGCGAGGAGAGACCCAGTACTTC	CASSVGIDGRGETQYF
TRBV18	TRBD1	TRBJ1-1	NA	TGTGCCAGCTCACTATGGGACAGGGACACTGAAGCTTTCTTT	CASSLWDRDTEAFF
TRBV4-1	NA	TRBJ2-6	NA	TGCGCCAGCAGCCAAGAGGTTGGGGCCAACGTCCTGACTTTC	CASSQEVGANVLTF
TRBV5-1	NA	TRBJ2-4	NA	TGCGCCAGCAGCTTGGGGGCAGGTCCCCCAAACATTCAGTACTTC	CASSLGAGPPNIQYF
TRBV13	NA	TRBJ2-7	few	TGTGCCAGCAGCTTAAGTCTACGGGGGCAGTACTTC	CASSLSLRGQYF
TRBV10-3	NA	TRBJ2-3	NA	TGTGCCATCAAGGGGGACACAGATACGCAGTATTTT	CAIKGDTDTQYF
TRBV6-4	TRBD1	TRBJ2-1	few	TGTGCCAGCGGGACAGGACTCAATGAGCAGTTCTTC	CASGTGLNEQFF
TRBV4-1	TRBD2	TRBJ2-7	NA	TGCGCCAGCAGCCAGTTAGCGGGAGGTCCGGCCTACGAGCAGTACTTC	CASSQLAGGPAYEQYF
TRBV5-1	NA	TRBJ2-7	NA	TGCGCCAGCAGCCTCGCCGGAACCGACTACGAGCAGTACTTC	CASSLAGTDYEQYF
TRBV28	NA	TRBJ2-1	once	TGTGCCACTTCCCCGGGACACGGCGAGCAGTTCTTC	CATSPGHGEQFF
TRBV27	TRBD1	TRBJ1-2	once	TGTGCCAGCAGCCGACTACCGGGACAGGGGTTAGAAGGCTACACCTTC	CASSRLPGQGLEGYTF
TRBV29-1	TRBD2	TRBJ2-3	NA	TGCAGCGTTGAGGATTCGGGGGGGAGCACAGATACGCAGTATTTT	CSVEDSGGSTDTQYF
TRBV2	NA	TRBJ1-3	NA	TGTGCCAGCAGTAGCCAGGGGTCTGGAAACACCATATATTTT	CASSSQGSGNTIYF
TRBV19	NA	TRBJ2-7	NA	TGTGCCAGTAGTATCTCTAGGCGGGAAGAGCAGTACTTC	CASSISRREEQYF
TRBV6-5	NA	TRBJ1-1	NA	TGTGCCAGCAGTTACCGAGGGCGGGGCACTGAAGCTTTCTTT	CASSYRGRGTEAFF
TRBV6-5	TRBD1	TRBJ2-2	NA	TGTGCCAGCAAACAATACAGGGGAGAGACCGGGGAGCTGTTTTTT	CASKQYRGETGELFF
TRBV19	NA	TRBJ1-1	NA	TGTGCCAGTAGTATAGGCCAGGGAGGATGGACTGAAGCTTTCTTT	CASSIGQGGWTEAFF